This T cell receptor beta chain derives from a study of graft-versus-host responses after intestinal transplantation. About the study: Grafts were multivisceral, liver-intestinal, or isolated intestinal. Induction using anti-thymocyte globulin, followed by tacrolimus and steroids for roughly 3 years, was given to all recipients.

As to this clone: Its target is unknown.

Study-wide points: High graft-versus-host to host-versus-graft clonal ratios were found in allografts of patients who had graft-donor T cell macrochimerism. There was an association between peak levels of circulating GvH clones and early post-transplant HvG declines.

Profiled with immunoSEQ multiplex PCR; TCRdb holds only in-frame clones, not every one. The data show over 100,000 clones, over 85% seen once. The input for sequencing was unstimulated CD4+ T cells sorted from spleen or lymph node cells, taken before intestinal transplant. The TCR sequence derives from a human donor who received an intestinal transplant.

The CDR3 sequence: CASSSGGQAVPYEQYF. In DNA form, the CDR3 reads TGTGCCAGCAGTTCGGGGGGACAGGCCGTTCCCTACGAGCAGTACTTC. The chain couples TRBV28 to TRBJ2-7; tentative D call: TRBD1 (8 bases). V was clipped by 4 bases and J by 2 bases, with 18 bases between them. The germline V gene has CDR1 MDHEN and CDR2 SYDVKM. CDR3 length equals 16 residues.